This T cell receptor beta chain comes out of a study of blood T cell repertoires in COVID-19. Study-wide context: Samples of COVID-19 (acute and convalescent) were obtained from the United States, Italy and Spain. Nucleic acid was either cDNA or gDNA, and it came from T cells, B-cell-depleted T cells, or PBMCs.

As handled by the study authors: Amplifying reference gene primers gave estimates of nucleated cell counts. Sequenced by immunoSEQ multiplex PCR; TCRdb stores in-frame clones only, minus some. V and J calls and clone size are those listed in that table; D and trimming were worked out from the DNA. Of fewer than 350,000 clones listed, around 86% are singletons. This CDR3 contains 16 residues. Germline V gene sequence: CDR1 MNHNY, CDR2 SVGAGI (reference sequence). V lost 6 bases, J lost 0 bases, and 17 bases lay in between. The chain recombines TRBV6-6 with TRBJ1-2; D is possibly TRBD1 (6 bases). Sequencing was performed on peripheral blood. The clonotype was recovered from a woman in her sixties with active or convalescent COVID-19. CDR3 bases: TGTGCCAGCAGCCGGGATTCAGGGGTCACTAACTATGGCTACACCTTC. Translating it yields CASSRDSGVTNYGYTF.